These 9 T cell receptor beta chains were sequenced from one sample in a study of spatial heterogeneity in lung cancer. Via MiXCR, TCRdb re-called the 5' RACE reads, giving one row per CDR3 protein. Of approximately 94,000 distinct CDR3 sequences listed, about 4.4% are singletons. These receptors lack a known antigen. Time point denoted: sample taken at primary tumor resection. Study-level results: Higher tumor mutation counts went along with higher counts of expanded intratumoral alpha and beta TCRs.

The sequenced sample was lung tumor tissue, obtained at surgery. The receptor source for this set is a male donor with early-stage non-small cell lung cancer.

This clonotype has a count of ten or more. J is TRBJ1-1 and V is TRBV20-1, with a weak D call TRBD1 (6 bases). The CDR3 covers 14 residues. CDR1 is DFQATT and CDR2 is SNEGSKA in the germline V gene (reference sequence). Between the trimmed V and J ends, which lost 0 bases and 4 bases, there was a span of 12 bases. CDR3 DNA sequence: TGCAGTGCTAGAGAGGGGGCCGAGGGCACTGAAGCTTTCTTT. This translates into CSAREGAEGTEAFF.

This clonotype was seen repeatedly, ten times or more. The chain carries TRBV29-1 and TRBJ1-1; tentatively, D is TRBD1 (6 bases). V lost 4 bases, J lost 4 bases, and 13 bases lay in between. This CDR3 contains 13 residues. CDR1 is SQVTM, CDR2 ANQGSEA, per germline. This CDR3 reads CSVGQALFTEAFF. The CDR3 region has the DNA TGCAGCGTTGGACAGGCCCTCTTCACTGAAGCTTTCTTT.

The genes are TRBV20-1 and TRBJ1-1; no reliable D call. The CDR3 is made up of 12 amino acids. CDR1 DFQATT and CDR2 SNEGSKA come from the germline V gene (reference sequence). V lost 3 bases and J lost 8, with 13 bases in between. CDR3 sequence: CSASSPIGEAFF. The CDR3 nucleotides read TGCAGTGCTAGTTCCCCTATTGGGGAAGCTTTCTTT.

This clonotype occurred a few times. V gene TRBV28 combines with J gene TRBJ2-1, with 9 nucleotides matching TRBD1. V gave up 5 bases and J gave up 16 bases; unmatched junction bases: 9. Germline values: CDR1 MDHEN, CDR2 SYDVKM. CDR3 length: 12 residues. This CDR3 is CASSPTGGLFFF. For the CDR3, the DNA is TGTGCCAGCAGTCCTACAGGGGGCCTTTTTTTCTTC.

This clonotype has a count of ten or more. V usage is TRBV7-9 and J usage is TRBJ2-3; 8 nucleotides match TRBD1. Germline V gene sequence: CDR1 SEHNR, CDR2 FQNEAQ (reference sequence). With V trimmed by 2 bases and J by 3 bases, 4 bases remained unmatched. The CDR3 is made up of 15 amino acids. CDR3 sequence (DNA): TGTGCCAGCAGCTTATCGACAGGGGAAACAGATACGCAGTATTTT. Its translation is CASSLSTGETDTQYF.

By sample fraction, this clonotype is medium-sized. The chain uses TRBV7-9 and TRBJ2-3; 7 bases line up with TRBD2. The CDR3 totals 15 residues. The trim removed 7 bases at V and 2 bases at J, leaving 9 bases unmatched. Germline V gene sequence: CDR1 SEHNR, CDR2 FQNEAQ (reference sequence). CDR3 loop: CASTLTSFSTDTQYF. For the CDR3, the DNA is TGTGCCAGCACCCTGACTAGCTTCTCCACAGATACGCAGTATTTT.

This clonotype was seen many times. This sequence joins TRBV4-1 and TRBJ2-2, with D perhaps TRBD1 or TRBD2 (5 bases each). Trimming left V 3 bases short and J 6 bases short, with 14 bases between. Germline CDR1 MGHRA, CDR2 YSYEKL. The length of the CDR3 is 15 residues. The CDR3 loop is CASSHGQGVAGELFF. The CDR3 region has the DNA TGCGCCAGCAGCCACGGGCAGGGAGTAGCCGGGGAGCTGTTTTTT.

This clonotype was observed many times. This rearrangement joins TRBV27 to TRBJ1-1; no clear D gene. Germline lookup yields CDR1 MNHEY and CDR2 SMNVEV (reference sequence). V shed 2 bases and J shed 3 bases, with 7 bases lying between them. The CDR3 runs 13 residues. CDR3 loop: CASSLLPDTEAFF. The CDR3, as DNA: TGTGCCAGCAGTTTACTCCCAGACACTGAAGCTTTCTTT.

This clonotype has a count of ten or more. One end of the junction varies from germline; a read error may be responsible. The chain is built from TRBV9 and TRBJ1-1, with D unresolved. The length of the CDR3 is 13 residues. Germline lookup yields CDR1 SGDLS and CDR2 YYNGEE. DNA for the CDR3: TGTGCCAGCAGCATCTACACGGGGTCTGAGGCTTTCTTT. It specifies CASSIYTGSEAFF.